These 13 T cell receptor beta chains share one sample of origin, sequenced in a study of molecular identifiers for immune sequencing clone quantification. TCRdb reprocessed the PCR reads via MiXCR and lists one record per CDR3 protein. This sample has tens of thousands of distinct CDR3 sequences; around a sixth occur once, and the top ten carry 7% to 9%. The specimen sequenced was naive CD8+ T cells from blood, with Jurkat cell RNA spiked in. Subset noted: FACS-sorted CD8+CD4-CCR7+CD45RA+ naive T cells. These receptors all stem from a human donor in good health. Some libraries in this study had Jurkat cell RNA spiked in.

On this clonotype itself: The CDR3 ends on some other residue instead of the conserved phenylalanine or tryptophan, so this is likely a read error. The chain's CDR3 is CASSLGLDETQYS. Written as DNA, the CDR3 is TGTGCCAGCAGTTTAGGGCTAGACGAGACCCAGTACTCC. This rearrangement joins TRBV28 to TRBJ2-5; unclear D gene. The CDR3 contains 13 residues. The germline V gene encodes CDR1 MDHEN and CDR2 SYDVKM. With 2 bases removed from V and 5 bases from J, the gap between germline ends came to 9 bases.

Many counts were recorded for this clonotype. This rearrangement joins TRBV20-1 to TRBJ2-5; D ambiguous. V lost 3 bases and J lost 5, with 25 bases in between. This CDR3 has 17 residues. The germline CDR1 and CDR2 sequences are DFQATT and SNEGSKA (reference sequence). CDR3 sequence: CSASYVEASRLRETQYF. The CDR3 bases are TGCAGTGCTAGTTATGTTGAGGCTTCTCGCCTTCGGGAGACCCAGTACTTC.

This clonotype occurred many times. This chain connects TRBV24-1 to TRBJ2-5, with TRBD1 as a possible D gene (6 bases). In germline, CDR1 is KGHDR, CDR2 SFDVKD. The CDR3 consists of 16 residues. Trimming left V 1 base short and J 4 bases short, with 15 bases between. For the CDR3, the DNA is TGTGCCACCAGTGATTTAACGACAGGAGGAGGAGAGACCCAGTACTTC. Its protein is CATSDLTTGGGETQYF.

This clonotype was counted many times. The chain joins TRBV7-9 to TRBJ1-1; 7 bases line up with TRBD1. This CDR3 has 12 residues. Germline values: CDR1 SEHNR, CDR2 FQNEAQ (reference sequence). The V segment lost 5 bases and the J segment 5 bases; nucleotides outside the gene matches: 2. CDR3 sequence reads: CASSPGQTEAFF. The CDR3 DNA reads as TGTGCCAGCAGCCCGGGACAGACTGAAGCTTTCTTT.

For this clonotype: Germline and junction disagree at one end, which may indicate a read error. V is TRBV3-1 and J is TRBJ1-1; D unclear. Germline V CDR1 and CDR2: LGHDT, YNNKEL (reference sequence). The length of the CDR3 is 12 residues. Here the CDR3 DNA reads TGTGACAGCAGCGGTCTCGACGCTGAAGCTTTCTTT. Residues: CDSSGLDAEAFF.

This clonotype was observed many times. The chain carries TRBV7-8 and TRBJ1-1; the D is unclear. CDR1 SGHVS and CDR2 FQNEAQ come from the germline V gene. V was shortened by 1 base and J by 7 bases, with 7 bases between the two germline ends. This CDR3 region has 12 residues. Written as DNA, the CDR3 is TGTGCCAGCAGCTTAGTATACAGTGAAGCTTTCTTT. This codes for CASSLVYSEAFF. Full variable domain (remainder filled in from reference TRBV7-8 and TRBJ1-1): GAGVSQSPRYKVAKRGQDVALRCDPISGHVSLFWYQQALGQGPEFLTYFQNEAQLDKSGLPSDRFFAERPEGSVSTLKIQRTQQEDSAVYLCASSLVYSEAFFGQGTRLTVV.

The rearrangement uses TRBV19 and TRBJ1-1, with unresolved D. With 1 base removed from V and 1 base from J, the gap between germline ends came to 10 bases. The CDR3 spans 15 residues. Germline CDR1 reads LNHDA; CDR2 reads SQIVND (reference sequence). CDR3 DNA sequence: TGTGCCAGTAGTATAGTTGCCAGATCGAACACTGAAGCTTTCTTT. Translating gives CASSIVARSNTEAFF.

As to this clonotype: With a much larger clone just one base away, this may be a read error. CDR3 DNA: TGCGCCAGCAGCTTGGAGGCAGGGGTGTGGTACGAGCAGCACTTC. This sequence encodes CASSLEAGVWYEQHF. The V and J genes are TRBV5-1 and TRBJ2-7; D perhaps matches TRBD1 (6 bases). Germline-derived CDR1 and CDR2 are SGHRS and YFSETQ. The CDR3 loop spans 15 amino acids.

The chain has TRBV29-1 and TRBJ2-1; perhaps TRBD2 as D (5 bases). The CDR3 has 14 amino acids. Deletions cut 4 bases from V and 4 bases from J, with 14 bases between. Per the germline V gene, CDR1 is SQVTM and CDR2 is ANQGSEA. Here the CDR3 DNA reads TGCAGCGTTGTCCCGGGAAACGGGTACAATGAGCAGTTCTTC. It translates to CSVVPGNGYNEQFF.

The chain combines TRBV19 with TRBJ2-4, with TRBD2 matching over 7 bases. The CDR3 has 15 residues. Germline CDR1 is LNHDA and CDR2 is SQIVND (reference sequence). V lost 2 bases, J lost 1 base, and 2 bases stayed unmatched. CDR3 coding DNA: TGTGCCAGTAGTATATGGGAGGGCGCCAAAAACATTCAGTACTTC. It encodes CASSIWEGAKNIQYF.

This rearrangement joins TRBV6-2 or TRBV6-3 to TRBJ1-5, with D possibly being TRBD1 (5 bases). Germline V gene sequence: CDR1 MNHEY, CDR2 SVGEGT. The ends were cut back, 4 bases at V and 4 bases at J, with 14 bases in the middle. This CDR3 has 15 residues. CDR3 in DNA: TGTGCCAGCAGTTCTGCAGGGAGTCCGAATCAGCCCCAGCATTTT. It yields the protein CASSSAGSPNQPQHF.

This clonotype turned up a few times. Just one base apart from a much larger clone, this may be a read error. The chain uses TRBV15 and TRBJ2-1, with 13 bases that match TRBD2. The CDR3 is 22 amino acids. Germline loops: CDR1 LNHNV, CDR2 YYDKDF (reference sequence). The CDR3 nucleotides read TGTGCCACCAACAGAGATCTCGGCCGGACTAGCGGGAGTACCATGAACTACAATGAGCAGTTCTTC. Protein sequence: CATNRDLGRTSGSTMNYNEQFF.

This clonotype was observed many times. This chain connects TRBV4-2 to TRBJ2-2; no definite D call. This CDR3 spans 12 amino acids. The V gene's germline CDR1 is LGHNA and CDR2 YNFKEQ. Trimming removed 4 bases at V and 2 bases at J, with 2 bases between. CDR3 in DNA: TGTGCCAGCAGCCGCAACACCGGGGAGCTGTTTTTT. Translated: CASSRNTGELFF.